A selection of T cell receptor beta chains follows, all from one sample in a study of cytomegalovirus exposure and HLA in healthy donors. The assay was immunoSEQ multiplex PCR, and TCRdb's table has in-frame clones only and misses some. The profile shows around 65,000 clones, around four fifths of them singletons. The source material was PBMCs. Receptors were obtained from a woman aged 30 to 39 in good health and CMV-seronegative. Each CDR3 is given with its conserved first and last residue. A row's size may be missing; if present it is once, few, many or a size class.

size,V,CDR3
-,TRBV9,CASSVDAGLSTDTQYF
-,TRBV28,CATAGTGSQSPQHF
-,TRBV7-2,CASSLDGGPYEQYF
-,TRBV11-1,CASSLGGTPYNEQFF
-,TRBV19,CASSRQGAVGQPQHF
-,TRBV30,CAWSRTSGSLADTQYF
-,TRBV28,CASSPVSGGFYEQYF
-,TRBV6-1,CASSESGTGREKLFF
-,TRBV5-1,CASSWEDREQQQYF
-,TRBV7-9,CASSLKERNEQFF
-,TRBV5-6,CASRKQGAGTEAFF
-,TRBV5-1,CASSLTVNTEAFF
-,TRBV28,CASSLTRLAYEQYF
once,TRBV29-1,CSVEESQGPGNIQYF
-,TRBV7-9,CASSSGAGWNSGEAFF
once,TRBV2,CASSVWRSNTGELFF
-,TRBV7-2,CASSLFGQGNGQGGYTF
-,TRBV7-2,CASSLYWDRVAYEQYF
-,TRBV6-5,CASSQGIGYGYTF
-,TRBV30,CAWSKITGSNQPQHF
few,TRBV5-4,CASSPGLINEQFF
-,TRBV28,CASRFRDYQETQYF
-,TRBV6-5,CASTQTSGGSYEQYF
-,TRBV5-1,CASSLDRIFTEAFF
-,TRBV10-3,CAIKFATDNEQFF
-,TRBV6-5,CASSSSSGSNTGELFF
-,TRBV20-1,CSTPQGSEAFF
-,TRBV29-1,CSVEVGGETQYF
-,TRBV19,CASSPGGTGSEQYF
once,TRBV30,CAWSAGLGTEAFF
-,TRBV30,CAWSRAGDYEQYF
-,TRBV6-6,CASSGGLAGPYEQYF
-,TRBV7-7,CASSRFSREGSYNEQFF
-,TRBV30,CSSDRVNTEAFF
-,TRBV9,CASSLSTGDNQPQHF
-,TRBV5-1,CASSSSSGETFF
-,TRBV6-5,CASRRDRGNTEAFF
-,TRBV30,CAWSRTGVNGYTF
-,TRBV30,CAWTTGRISSYNSPLHF